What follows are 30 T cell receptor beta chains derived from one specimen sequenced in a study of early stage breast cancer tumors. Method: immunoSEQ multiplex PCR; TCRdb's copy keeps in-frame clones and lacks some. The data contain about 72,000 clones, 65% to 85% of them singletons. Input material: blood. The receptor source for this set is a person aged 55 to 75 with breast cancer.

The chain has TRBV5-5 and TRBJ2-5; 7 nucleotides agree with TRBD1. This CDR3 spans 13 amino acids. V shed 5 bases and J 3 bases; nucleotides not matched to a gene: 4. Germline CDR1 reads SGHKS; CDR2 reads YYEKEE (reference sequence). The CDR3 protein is CASSLGTEETQYF. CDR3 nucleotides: TGTGCCAGCAGTCTCGGGACAGAAGAGACCCAGTACTTC.

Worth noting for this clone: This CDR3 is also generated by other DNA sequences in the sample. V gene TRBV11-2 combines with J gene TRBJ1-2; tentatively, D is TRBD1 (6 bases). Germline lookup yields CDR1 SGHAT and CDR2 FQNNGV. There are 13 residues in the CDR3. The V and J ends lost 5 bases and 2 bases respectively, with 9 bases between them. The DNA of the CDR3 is TGTGCCAGCAGCGTCGACAGGAACTATGGCTACACCTTC. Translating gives CASSVDRNYGYTF.

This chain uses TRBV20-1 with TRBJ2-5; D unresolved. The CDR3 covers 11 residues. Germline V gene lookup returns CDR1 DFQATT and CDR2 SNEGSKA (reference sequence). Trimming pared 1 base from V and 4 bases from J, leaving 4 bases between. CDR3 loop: CSARVVETQYF. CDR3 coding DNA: TGCAGTGCTAGAGTTGTAGAGACCCAGTACTTC.

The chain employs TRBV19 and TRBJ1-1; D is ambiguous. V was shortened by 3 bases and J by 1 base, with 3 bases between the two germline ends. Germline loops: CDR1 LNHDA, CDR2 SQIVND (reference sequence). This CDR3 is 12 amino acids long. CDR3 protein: CASSIGNTEAFF. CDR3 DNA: TGTGCCAGTAGTATTGGGAACACTGAAGCTTTCTTT.

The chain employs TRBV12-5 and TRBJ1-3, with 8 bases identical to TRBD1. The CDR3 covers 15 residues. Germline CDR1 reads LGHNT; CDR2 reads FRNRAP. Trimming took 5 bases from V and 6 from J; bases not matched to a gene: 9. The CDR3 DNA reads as TGTGCTAGTGGTCCAGGGGGCATCTTCTTAAACACCATATATTTT. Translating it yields CASGPGGIFLNTIYF. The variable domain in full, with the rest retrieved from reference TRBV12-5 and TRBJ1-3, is DARVTQTPRHKVTEMGQEVTMRCQPILGHNTVFWYRQTMMQGLELLAYFRNRAPLDDSGMPKDRFSAEMPDATLATLKIQPSEPRDSAVYFCASGPGGIFLNTIYFGEGSWLTVV.

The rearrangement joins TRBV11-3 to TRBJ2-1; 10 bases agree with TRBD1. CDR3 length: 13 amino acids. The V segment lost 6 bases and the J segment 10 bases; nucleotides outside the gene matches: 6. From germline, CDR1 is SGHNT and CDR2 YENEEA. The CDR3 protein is CASRGDRGDEQFF. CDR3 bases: TGTGCCAGCAGGGGGGACAGGGGTGACGAGCAGTTCTTC.

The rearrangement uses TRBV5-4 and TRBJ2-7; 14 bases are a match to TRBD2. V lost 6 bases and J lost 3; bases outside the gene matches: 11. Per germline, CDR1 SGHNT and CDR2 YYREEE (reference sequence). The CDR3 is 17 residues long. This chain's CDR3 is CASTNPGLAGGRYEQYF. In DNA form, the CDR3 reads TGTGCCAGCACCAATCCAGGACTAGCGGGAGGTCGCTACGAGCAGTACTTC. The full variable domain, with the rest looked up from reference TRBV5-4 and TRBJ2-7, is ETGVTQSPTHLIKTRGQQVTLRCSSQSGHNTVSWYQQALGQGPQFIFQYYREEENGRGNFPPRFSGLQFPNYSSELNVNALELDDSALYLCASTNPGLAGGRYEQYFGPGTRLTVT.

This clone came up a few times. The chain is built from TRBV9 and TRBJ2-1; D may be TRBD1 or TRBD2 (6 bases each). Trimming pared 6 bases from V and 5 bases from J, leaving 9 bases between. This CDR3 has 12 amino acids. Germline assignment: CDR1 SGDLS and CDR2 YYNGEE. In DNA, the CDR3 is TGTGCCAGCAACAGGGAGGACAATGAGCAGTTCTTC. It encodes CASNREDNEQFF.

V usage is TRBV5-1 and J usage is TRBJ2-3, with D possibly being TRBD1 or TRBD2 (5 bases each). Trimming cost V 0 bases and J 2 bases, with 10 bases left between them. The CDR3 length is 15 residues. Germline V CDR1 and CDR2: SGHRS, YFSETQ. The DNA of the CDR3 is TGCGCCAGCAGCTTGGGAGGGGTCCCCACAGATACGCAGTATTTT. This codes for CASSLGGVPTDTQYF.

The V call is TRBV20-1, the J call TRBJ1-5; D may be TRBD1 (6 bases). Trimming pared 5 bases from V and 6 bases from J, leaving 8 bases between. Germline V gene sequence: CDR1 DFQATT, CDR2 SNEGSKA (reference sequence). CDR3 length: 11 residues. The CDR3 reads CSAQQGQPQHF. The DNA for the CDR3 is TGCAGTGCTCAACAGGGTCAGCCCCAGCATTTT.

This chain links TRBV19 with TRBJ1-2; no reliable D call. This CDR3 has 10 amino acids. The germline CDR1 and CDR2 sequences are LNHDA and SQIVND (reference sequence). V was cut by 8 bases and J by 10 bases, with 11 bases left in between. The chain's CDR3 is CASSAEYYTF. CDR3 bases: TGTGCCAGTTCCGCAGAATACTACACCTTC.

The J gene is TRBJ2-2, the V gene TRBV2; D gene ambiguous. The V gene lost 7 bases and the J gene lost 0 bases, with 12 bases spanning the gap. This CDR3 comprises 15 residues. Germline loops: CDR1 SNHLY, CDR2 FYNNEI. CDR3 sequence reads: CASKVWGPNTGELFF. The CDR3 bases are TGTGCCAGCAAAGTTTGGGGTCCGAACACCGGGGAGCTGTTTTTT.

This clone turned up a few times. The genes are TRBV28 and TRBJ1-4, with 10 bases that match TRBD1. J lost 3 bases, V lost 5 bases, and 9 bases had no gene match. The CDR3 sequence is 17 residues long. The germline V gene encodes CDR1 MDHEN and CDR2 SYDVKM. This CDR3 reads CASSAPGQGFANEKLFF. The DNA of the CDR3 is TGTGCCAGCAGTGCACCGGGACAGGGGTTTGCTAATGAAAAACTGTTTTTT.

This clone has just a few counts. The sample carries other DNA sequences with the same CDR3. This CDR3 is CASTGQNNQPQHF. The CDR3 region has the DNA TGTGCCAGCACGGGGCAGAATAATCAGCCCCAGCATTTT. The rearrangement uses TRBV2 and TRBJ1-5, with a tentative D call TRBD1 (5 bases). The germline CDR1 and CDR2 sequences are SNHLY and FYNNEI. The germline V and J ends were trimmed by 7 bases and 4 bases, with 11 bases remaining between them. This CDR3 comprises 13 residues.

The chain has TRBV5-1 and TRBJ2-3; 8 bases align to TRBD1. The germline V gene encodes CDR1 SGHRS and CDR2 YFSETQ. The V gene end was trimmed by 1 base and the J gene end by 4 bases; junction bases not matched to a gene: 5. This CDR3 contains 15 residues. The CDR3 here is CASSLWGTGSDTQYF. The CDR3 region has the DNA TGCGCCAGCAGCTTGTGGGGGACAGGTTCAGATACGCAGTATTTT.

Here the CDR3 reads CASSPGLEAFF. Here the CDR3 DNA reads TGTGCCAGCAGCCCCGGACTTGAAGCTTTCTTT. The chain recombines TRBV28 with TRBJ1-1; D unresolved. V gave up 6 bases and J gave up 7 bases, with 9 bases separating them. The CDR3 runs 11 residues. Germline V gene sequence: CDR1 MDHEN, CDR2 SYDVKM.

The CDR3 reads CATAGEMFGNIQYF. As DNA, the CDR3 is TGTGCCACCGCAGGGGAGATGTTCGGAAACATTCAGTACTTC. The J gene is TRBJ2-4, the V gene TRBV15, with D perhaps matching TRBD1 (6 bases). The germline gives CDR1 LNHNV, CDR2 YYDKDF (reference sequence). Trimming removed 8 bases at V and 6 bases at J, with 17 bases between. This CDR3 spans 14 amino acids.

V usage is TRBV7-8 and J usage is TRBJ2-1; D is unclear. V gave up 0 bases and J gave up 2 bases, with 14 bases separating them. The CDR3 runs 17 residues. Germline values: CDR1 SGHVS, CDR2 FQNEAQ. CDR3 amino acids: CASSLAGSGETYNEQFF. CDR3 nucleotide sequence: TGTGCCAGCAGCTTAGCGGGTTCAGGAGAAACCTACAATGAGCAGTTCTTC.

The CDR3 spells CSAPGTEKLFF. The CDR3 region has the DNA TGCAGTGCTCCAGGCACGGAAAAACTGTTTTTT. J is TRBJ1-4 and V is TRBV20-1; D remains unclear. The CDR3 spans 11 residues. Trimming cost V 5 bases and J 8 bases, with 9 bases left between them. In germline, CDR1 is DFQATT, CDR2 SNEGSKA (reference sequence).

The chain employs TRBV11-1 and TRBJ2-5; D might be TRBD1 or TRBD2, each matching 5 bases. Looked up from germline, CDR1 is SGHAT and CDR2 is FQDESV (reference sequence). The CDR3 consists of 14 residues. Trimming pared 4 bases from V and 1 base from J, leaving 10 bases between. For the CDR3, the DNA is TGTGCCAGCAGCTGGAGTGGGGGCCAAGAGACCCAGTACTTC. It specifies CASSWSGGQETQYF.

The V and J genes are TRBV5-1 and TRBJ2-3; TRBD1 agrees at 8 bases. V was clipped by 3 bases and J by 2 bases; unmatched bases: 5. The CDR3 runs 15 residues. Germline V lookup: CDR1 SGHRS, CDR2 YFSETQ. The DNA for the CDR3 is TGCGCCAGCAGCTCCAGGGGGCCCGACACAGATACGCAGTATTTT. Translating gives CASSSRGPDTDTQYF.

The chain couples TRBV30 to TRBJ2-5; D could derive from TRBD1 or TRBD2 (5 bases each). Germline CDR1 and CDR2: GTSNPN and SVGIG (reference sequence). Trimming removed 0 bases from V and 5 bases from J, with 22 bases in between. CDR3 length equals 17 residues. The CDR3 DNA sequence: TGTGCCTGGAGTGTAGGGCCCCCGGCAGGGAGTAGGGAGACCCAGTACTTC. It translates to CAWSVGPPAGSRETQYF.

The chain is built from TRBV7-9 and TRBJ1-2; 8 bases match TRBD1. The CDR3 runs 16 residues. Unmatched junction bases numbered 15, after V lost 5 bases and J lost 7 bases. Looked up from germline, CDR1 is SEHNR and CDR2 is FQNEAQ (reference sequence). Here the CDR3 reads CASSLSTGTGGSGYTF. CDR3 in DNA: TGTGCCAGCAGCCTGTCTACCGGGACAGGCGGTTCTGGCTACACCTTC.

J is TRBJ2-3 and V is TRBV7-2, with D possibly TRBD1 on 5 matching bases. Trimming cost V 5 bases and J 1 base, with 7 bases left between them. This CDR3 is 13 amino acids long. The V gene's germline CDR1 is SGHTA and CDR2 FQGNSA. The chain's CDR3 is CASSLQGTDTQYF. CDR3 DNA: TGTGCCAGCAGCCTACAGGGCACAGATACGCAGTATTTT. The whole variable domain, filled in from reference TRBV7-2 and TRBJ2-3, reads GAGVSQSPSNKVTEKGKDVELRCDPISGHTALYWYRQSLGQGLEFLIYFQGNSAPDKSGLPSDRFSAERTGGSVSTLTIQRTQQEDSAVYLCASSLQGTDTQYFGPGTRLTVL.

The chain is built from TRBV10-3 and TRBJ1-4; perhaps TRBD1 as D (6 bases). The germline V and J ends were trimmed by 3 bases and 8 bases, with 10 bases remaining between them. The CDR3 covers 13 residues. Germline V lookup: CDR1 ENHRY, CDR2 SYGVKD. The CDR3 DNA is TGTGCCATCAGTGATCAGGGGAGGGAAAAACTGTTTTTT. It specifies CAISDQGREKLFF.

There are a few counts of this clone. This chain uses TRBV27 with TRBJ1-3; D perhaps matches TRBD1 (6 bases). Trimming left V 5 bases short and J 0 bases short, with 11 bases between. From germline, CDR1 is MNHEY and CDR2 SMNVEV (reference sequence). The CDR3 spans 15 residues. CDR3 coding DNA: TGTGCCAGCAGTGCACAGGGTCTCTCTGGAAACACCATATATTTT. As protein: CASSAQGLSGNTIYF.

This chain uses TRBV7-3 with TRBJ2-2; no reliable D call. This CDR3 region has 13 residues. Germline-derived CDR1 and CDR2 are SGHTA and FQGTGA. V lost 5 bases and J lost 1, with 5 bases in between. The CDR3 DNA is TGTGCCAGCAGCCCTCAGAACACCGGGGAGCTGTTTTTT. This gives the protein CASSPQNTGELFF.

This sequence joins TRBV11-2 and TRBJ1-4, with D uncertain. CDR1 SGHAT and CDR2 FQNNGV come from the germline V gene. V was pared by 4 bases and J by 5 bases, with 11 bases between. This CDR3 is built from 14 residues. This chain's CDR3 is CASSWTKWNEKLFF. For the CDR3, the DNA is TGTGCCAGCAGCTGGACTAAGTGGAATGAAAAACTGTTTTTT.

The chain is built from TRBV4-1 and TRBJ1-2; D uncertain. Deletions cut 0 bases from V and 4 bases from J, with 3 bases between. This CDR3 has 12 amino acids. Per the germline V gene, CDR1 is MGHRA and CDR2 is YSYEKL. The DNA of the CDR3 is TGCGCCAGCAGCCAAGACTTCTATGGCTACACCTTC. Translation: CASSQDFYGYTF.

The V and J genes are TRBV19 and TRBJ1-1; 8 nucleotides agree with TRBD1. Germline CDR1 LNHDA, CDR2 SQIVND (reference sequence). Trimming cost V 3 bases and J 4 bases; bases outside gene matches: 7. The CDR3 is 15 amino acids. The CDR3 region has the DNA TGTGCCAGTAGTATCCCAGGGGGCCAACTCACTGAAGCTTTCTTT. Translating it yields CASSIPGGQLTEAFF.